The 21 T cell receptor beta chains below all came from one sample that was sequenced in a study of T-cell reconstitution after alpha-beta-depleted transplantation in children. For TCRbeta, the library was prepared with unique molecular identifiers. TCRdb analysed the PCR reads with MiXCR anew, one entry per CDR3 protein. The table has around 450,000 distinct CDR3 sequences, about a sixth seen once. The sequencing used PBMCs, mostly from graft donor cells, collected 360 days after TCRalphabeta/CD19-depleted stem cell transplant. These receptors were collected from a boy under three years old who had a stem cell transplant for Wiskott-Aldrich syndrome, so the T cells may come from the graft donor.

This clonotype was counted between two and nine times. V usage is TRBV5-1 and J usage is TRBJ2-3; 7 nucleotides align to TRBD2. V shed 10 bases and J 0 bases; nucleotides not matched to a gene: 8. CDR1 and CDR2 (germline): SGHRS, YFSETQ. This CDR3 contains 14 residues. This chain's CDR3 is CAGRTRPSTDTQYF. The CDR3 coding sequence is TGCGCCGGTCGGACTAGACCTAGCACAGATACGCAGTATTTT. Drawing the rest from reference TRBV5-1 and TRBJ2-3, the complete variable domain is KAGVTQTPRYLIKTRGQQVTLSCSPISGHRSVSWYQQTPGQGLQFLFEYFSETQRNKGNFPGRFSGRQFSNSRSEMNVSTLELGDSALYLCAGRTRPSTDTQYFGPGTRLTVL.

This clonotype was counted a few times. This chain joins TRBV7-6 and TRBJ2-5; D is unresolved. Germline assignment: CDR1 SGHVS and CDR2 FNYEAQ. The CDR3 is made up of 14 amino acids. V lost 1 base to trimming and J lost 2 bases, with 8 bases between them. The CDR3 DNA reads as TGTGCCAGCAGCTTAGTCCCTTCACAAGAGACCCAGTACTTC. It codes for CASSLVPSQETQYF.

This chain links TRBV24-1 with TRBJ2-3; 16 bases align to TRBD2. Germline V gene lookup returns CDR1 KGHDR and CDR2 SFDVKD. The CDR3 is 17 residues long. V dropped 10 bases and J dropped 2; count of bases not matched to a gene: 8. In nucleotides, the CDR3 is TGTGCCACTTCGGGACTAGCGGGGGGGCAAGCCACAGATACGCAGTATTTT. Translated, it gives CATSGLAGGQATDTQYF.

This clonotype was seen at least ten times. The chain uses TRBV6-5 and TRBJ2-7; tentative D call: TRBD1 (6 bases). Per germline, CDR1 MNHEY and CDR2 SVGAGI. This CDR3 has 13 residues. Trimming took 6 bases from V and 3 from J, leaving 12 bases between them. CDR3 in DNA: TGTGCCAGCAGCCCTACAGGGAGCTACGAGCAGTACTTC. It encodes CASSPTGSYEQYF.

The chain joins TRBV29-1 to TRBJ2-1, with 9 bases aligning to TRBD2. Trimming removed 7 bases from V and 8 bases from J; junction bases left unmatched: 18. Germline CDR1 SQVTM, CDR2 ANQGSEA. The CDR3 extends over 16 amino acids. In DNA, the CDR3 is TGCAGCGCCGCGGGGCCCCTAGCGGGATTATTCGATGAGCAGTTCTTC. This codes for CSAAGPLAGLFDEQFF.

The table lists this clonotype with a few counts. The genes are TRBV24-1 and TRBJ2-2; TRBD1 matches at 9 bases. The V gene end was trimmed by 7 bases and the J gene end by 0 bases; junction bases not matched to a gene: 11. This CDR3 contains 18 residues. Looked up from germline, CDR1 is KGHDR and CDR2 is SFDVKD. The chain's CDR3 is CATSLPPGQGANTGELFF. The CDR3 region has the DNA TGTGCCACCAGCCTCCCTCCGGGACAGGGCGCGAACACCGGGGAGCTGTTTTTT.

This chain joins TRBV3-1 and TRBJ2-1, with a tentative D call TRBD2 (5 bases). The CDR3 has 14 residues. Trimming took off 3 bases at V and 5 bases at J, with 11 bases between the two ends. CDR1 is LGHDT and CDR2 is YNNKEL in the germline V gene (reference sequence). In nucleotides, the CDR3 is TGTGCCAGCAGCCAGCCCCGGGGTGACAATGAGCAGTTCTTC. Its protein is CASSQPRGDNEQFF.

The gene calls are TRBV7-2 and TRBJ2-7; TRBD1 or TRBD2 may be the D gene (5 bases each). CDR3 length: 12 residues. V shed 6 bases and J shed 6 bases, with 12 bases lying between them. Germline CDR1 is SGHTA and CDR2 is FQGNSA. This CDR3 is CASSFYGGEQYF. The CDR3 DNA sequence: TGTGCCAGCAGTTTCTATGGGGGCGAGCAGTACTTC.

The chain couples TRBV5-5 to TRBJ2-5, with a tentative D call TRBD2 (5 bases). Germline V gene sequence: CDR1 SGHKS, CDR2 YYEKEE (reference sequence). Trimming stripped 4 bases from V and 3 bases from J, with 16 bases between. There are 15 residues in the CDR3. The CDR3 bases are TGTGCCAGCAGCGCGGTCCCACGGGGAAAAGAGACCCAGTACTTC. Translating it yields CASSAVPRGKETQYF.

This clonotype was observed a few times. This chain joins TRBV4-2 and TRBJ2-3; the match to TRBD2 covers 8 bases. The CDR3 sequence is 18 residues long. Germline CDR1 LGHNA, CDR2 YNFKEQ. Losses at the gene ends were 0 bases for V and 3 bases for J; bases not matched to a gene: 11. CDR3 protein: CASSQDSFGTSPTDTQYF. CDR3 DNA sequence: TGTGCCAGCAGCCAAGATAGTTTTGGGACTAGTCCGACAGATACGCAGTATTTT.

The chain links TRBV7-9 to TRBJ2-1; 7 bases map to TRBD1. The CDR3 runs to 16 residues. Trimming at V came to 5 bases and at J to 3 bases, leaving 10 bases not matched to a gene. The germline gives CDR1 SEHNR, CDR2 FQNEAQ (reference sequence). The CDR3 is CASSQLTGSGYNEQFF. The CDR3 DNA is TGTGCCAGCAGCCAACTGACAGGGAGTGGCTACAATGAGCAGTTCTTC.

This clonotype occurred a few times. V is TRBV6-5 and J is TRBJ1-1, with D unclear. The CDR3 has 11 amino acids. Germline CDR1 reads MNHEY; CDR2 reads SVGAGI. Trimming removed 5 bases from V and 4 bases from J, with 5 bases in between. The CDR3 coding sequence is TGTGCCAGCAGTGATATCACTGAAGCTTTCTTT. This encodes CASSDITEAFF.

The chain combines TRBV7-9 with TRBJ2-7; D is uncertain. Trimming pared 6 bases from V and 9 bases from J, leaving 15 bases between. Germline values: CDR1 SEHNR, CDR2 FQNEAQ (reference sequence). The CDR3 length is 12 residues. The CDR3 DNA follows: TGTGCCAGCAGTCCCGTCACGAGCCTGCAGTACTTC. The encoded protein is CASSPVTSLQYF.

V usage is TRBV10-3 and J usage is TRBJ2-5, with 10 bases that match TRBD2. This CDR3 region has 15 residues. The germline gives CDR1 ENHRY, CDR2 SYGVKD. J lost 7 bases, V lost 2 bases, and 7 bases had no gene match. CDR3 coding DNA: TGTGCCATCAGTGAGGGGCTAGCGGGGGTCGTGACCCAGTACTTC. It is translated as CAISEGLAGVVTQYF.

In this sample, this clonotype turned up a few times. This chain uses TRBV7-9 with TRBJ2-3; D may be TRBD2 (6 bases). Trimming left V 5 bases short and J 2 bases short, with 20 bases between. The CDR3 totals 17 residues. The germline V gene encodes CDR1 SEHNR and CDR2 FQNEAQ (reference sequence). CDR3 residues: CASSKLNRGLHTDTQYF. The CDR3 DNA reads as TGTGCCAGCAGCAAACTGAATAGGGGACTCCACACAGATACGCAGTATTTT.

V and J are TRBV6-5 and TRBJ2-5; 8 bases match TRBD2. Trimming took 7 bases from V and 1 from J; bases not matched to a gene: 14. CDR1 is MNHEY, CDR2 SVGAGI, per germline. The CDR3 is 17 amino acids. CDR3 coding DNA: TGTGCCAGCACCTCGTTTTGGCGCGGGGGGTTCCAAGAGACCCAGTACTTC. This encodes CASTSFWRGGFQETQYF.

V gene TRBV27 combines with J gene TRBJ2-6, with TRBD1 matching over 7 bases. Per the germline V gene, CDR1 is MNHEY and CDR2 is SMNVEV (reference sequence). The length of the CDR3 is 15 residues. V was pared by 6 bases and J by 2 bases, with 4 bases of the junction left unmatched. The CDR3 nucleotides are TGTGCCAGCAGCGATCAGGGGGCTGGGGCCAACGTCCTGACTTTC. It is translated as CASSDQGAGANVLTF.

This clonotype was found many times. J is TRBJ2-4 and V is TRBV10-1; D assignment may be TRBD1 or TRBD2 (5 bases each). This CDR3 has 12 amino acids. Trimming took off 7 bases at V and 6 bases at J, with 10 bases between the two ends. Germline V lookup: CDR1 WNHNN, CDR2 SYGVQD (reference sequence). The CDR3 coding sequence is TGCGCCAGCAAGGCAGGGACAAACATTCAGTACTTC. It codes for CASKAGTNIQYF.

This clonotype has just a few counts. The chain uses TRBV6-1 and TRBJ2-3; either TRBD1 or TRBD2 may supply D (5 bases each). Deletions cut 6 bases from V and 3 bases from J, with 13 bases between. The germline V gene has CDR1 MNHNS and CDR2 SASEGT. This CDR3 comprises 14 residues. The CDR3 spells CASSRDPNTDTQYF. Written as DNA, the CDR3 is TGTGCCAGCAGCCGGGACCCAAATACAGATACGCAGTATTTT.

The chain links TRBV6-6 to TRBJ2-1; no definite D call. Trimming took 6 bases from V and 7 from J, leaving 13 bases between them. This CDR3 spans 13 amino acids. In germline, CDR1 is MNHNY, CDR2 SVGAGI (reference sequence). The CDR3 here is CASSPFPWNEQFF. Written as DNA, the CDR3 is TGTGCCAGCAGCCCTTTCCCCTGGAATGAGCAGTTCTTC.

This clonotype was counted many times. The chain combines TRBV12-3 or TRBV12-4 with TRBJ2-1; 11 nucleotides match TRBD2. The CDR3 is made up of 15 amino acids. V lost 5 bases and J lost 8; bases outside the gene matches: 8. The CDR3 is CASSSSGRAFHEQFF. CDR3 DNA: TGTGCCAGCAGTAGTAGCGGGAGGGCCTTTCATGAGCAGTTCTTC.